These 6 T cell receptor beta chains came from one sample sequenced in a study of blood T cells in healthy people across ages. Through a sample-barcoded 5' primer and a J-beta primer mix, a second PCR was run for roughly 7 to 12 cycles. One entry per CDR3 protein results from TCRdb running MiXCR on the 5' RACE reads. The sample lists about 570,000 distinct CDR3 sequences; roughly 29% were seen once. Sequenced input: blood. These receptors all come from a woman between 65 and 79 years old in good health.

The gene calls are TRBV20-1 and TRBJ2-7; D is uncertain. This CDR3 contains 13 residues. V lost 4 bases and J 6 bases, leaving 16 bases between the germline ends. Germline V gene sequence: CDR1 DFQATT, CDR2 SNEGSKA (reference sequence). The CDR3 DNA reads TGCAGTGCTAACTACCTGGCTTCCCGCGAGCAGTACTTC. Translating gives CSANYLASREQYF.

The rearrangement joins TRBV7-2 to TRBJ2-5, with no clear D. CDR1 is SGHTA and CDR2 is FQGNSA in the germline V gene. V gave up 3 bases and J gave up 11 bases, with 19 bases separating them. The CDR3 is 14 amino acids. The CDR3 loop is CASSLWIGVEEQYF. For the CDR3, the DNA is TGTGCCAGCAGCTTGTGGATTGGGGTTGAGGAGCAGTACTTC.

This clonotype was seen more than once but under ten times. This chain joins TRBV5-1 and TRBJ1-4; no clear D. The length of the CDR3 is 14 residues. The V end was cut by 0 bases, the J end by 7 bases, with 10 bases between. Germline loops: CDR1 SGHRS, CDR2 YFSETQ. The chain's CDR3 is CASSLEGLGEKLFF. CDR3 nucleotides: TGCGCCAGCAGCTTGGAAGGACTTGGTGAAAAACTGTTTTTT.

The CDR3 coding sequence is TGTGCCAGCAGCGTACAGGGACTAGCGACCTACAATGAGCAGTTCTTC. Its translation is CASSVQGLATYNEQFF. The V gene is TRBV9, the J gene TRBJ2-1; 10 bases fit TRBD2. Germline V gives CDR1 SGDLS, CDR2 YYNGEE. CDR3 size: 16 residues. V lost 1 base and J lost 2; bases outside the gene matches: 3. Complete variable domain (other parts from reference TRBV9 and TRBJ2-1): DSGVTQTPKHLITATGQRVTLRCSPRSGDLSVYWYQQSLDQGLQFLIQYYNGEERAKGNILERFSAQQFPDLHSELNLSSLELGDSALYFCASSVQGLATYNEQFFGPGTRLTVL.

This clonotype appeared a few times. This rearrangement joins TRBV5-4 to TRBJ2-1; 10 nucleotides match TRBD1. Unmatched junction bases numbered 4, after V lost 0 bases and J lost 4 bases. The germline CDR1 and CDR2 sequences are SGHNT and YYREEE (reference sequence). The CDR3 sequence is 16 residues long. The CDR3 sequence is CASSLGKGQGYNEQFF. The CDR3 DNA reads as TGTGCCAGCAGCTTGGGCAAGGGACAGGGGTACAATGAGCAGTTCTTC. Filled out from reference TRBV5-4 and TRBJ2-1, the complete variable domain reads ETGVTQSPTHLIKTRGQQVTLRCSSQSGHNTVSWYQQALGQGPQFIFQYYREEENGRGNFPPRFSGLQFPNYSSELNVNALELDDSALYLCASSLGKGQGYNEQFFGPGTRLTVL.

This clonotype was counted a few times. One end of the junction varies from germline; a read error may be responsible. The gene calls are TRBV3-1 and TRBJ2-5; 7 bases agree with TRBD1. Germline V gives CDR1 LGHDT, CDR2 YNNKEL (reference sequence). This CDR3 is built from 15 residues. For the CDR3, the DNA is TGTGCCAACAGCCAAGCTTCCAGGGGGAGAGAGACCCAGTACTTC. It codes for CANSQASRGRETQYF.